The 14 T cell receptor beta chains listed next were all sequenced from one sample in a study of blood T cell repertoires in COVID-19. Libraries were prepared by immunoSEQ multiplex PCR; TCRdb keeps only in-frame clonotypes and omits some of them. The sample records 120,000 to 150,000 clones, roughly 80% being singletons. The sequenced sample consisted of peripheral blood. Source of these receptors: a human donor in a cohort sampled during active COVID-19.

The table lists this clone with a few counts. The gene calls are TRBV4-1 and TRBJ2-7, with a possible D match to TRBD1 (5 bases). The CDR3 has 13 amino acids. CDR1 and CDR2 (germline): MGHRA, YSYEKL. The V and J ends lost 4 bases and 5 bases respectively, with 12 bases between them. CDR3 in amino acids: CASSRREKDEQYF. CDR3 nucleotides: TGCGCCAGCAGCCGCAGGGAAAAAGACGAGCAGTACTTC.

Notes on this clone: The junction differs from germline at one of its ends, possibly a read error. This chain uses TRBV6-5 with TRBJ2-5; 8 positions agree with TRBD1. The length of the CDR3 is 15 residues. Germline V gene sequence: CDR1 MNHEY, CDR2 SVGAGI. The CDR3 DNA sequence: TGTGCCAGCAATTACTCAGGGACAGGACGGGAGACCCAGTACTTC. It encodes CASNYSGTGRETQYF.

This clone was counted ten times or more. V and J are TRBV6-2 or TRBV6-3 and TRBJ2-3; 11 nucleotides align to TRBD2. This CDR3 has 15 amino acids. The germline CDR1 and CDR2 sequences are MNHEY and SVGEGT. V was pared by 5 bases and J by 2 bases, with 3 bases of the junction left unmatched. CDR3 protein: CASSPGLADTDTQYF. CDR3 DNA: TGTGCCAGCAGTCCGGGACTAGCGGACACAGATACGCAGTATTTT.

The chain recombines TRBV7-2 with TRBJ1-6, with unresolved D. Looked up from germline, CDR1 is SGHTA and CDR2 is FQGNSA. Trimming took off 5 bases at V and 10 bases at J, with 18 bases between the two ends. The CDR3 contains 15 residues. The CDR3 DNA reads as TGTGCCAGCAGCCCGACACTGGGAGGGTGGTCACCCCTCCACTTT. Its translation is CASSPTLGGWSPLHF.

The V call is TRBV30, the J call TRBJ1-1; D is undetermined. CDR1 is GTSNPN, CDR2 SVGIG, per germline (reference sequence). The CDR3 runs 13 residues. V was shortened by 2 bases and J by 3 bases, with 10 bases between the two germline ends. CDR3 in amino acids: CAWSSVSDTEAFF. Written as DNA, the CDR3 is TGTGCCTGGAGTTCCGTCTCAGACACTGAAGCTTTCTTT.

The chain links TRBV9 to TRBJ2-5, with a tentative D call TRBD2 (6 bases). CDR3 length: 12 amino acids. CDR1 and CDR2 (germline): SGDLS, YYNGEE. The germline V and J ends were trimmed by 7 bases and 5 bases, with 12 bases remaining between them. CDR3 in amino acids: CASAREEETQYF. For the CDR3, the DNA is TGTGCCAGCGCCAGGGAGGAGGAGACCCAGTACTTC.

This chain links TRBV19 with TRBJ2-2; TRBD1 matches 11 bases. Per the germline V gene, CDR1 is LNHDA and CDR2 is SQIVND (reference sequence). CDR3 length equals 16 residues. The ends lost 4 bases at V and 2 bases at J; junction bases unmatched: 3. CDR3 amino acids: CASSRGQGANTGELFF. DNA for the CDR3: TGTGCCAGTAGTAGAGGACAGGGGGCTAACACCGGGGAGCTGTTTTTT.

This clone occurred a few times. The J gene is TRBJ1-3, the V gene TRBV20-1; D possibly corresponds to TRBD1 (5 bases). Germline CDR1 and CDR2: DFQATT and SNEGSKA (reference sequence). V was cut by 3 bases and J by 1 base, with 13 bases left in between. The CDR3 covers 15 residues. The DNA of the CDR3 is TGCAGTGCTAGTTACGGGACTCTTTCTGGAAACACCATATATTTT. Protein product: CSASYGTLSGNTIYF.

The chain is built from TRBV5-6 and TRBJ2-7, with D perhaps matching TRBD1 (7 bases). The CDR3 is 13 amino acids. Germline loops: CDR1 SGHDT, CDR2 YYEEEE. Trimming took off 4 bases at V and 3 bases at J, with 11 bases between the two ends. The chain's CDR3 is CASSAGTVYEQYF. CDR3 sequence (DNA): TGTGCCAGCAGCGCGGGGACAGTCTACGAGCAGTACTTC. The full variable domain, its missing parts supplied by reference TRBV5-6 and TRBJ2-7, is DAGVTQSPTHLIKTRGQQVTLRCSPKSGHDTVSWYQQALGQGPQFIFQYYEEEERQRGNFPDRFSGHQFPNYSSELNVNALLLGDSALYLCASSAGTVYEQYFGPGTRLTVT.

The CDR3 is CASSLDRAQETQYF. CDR3 sequence (DNA): TGTGCCAGCAGCCTGGACAGAGCGCAAGAGACCCAGTACTTC. The chain carries TRBV11-2 and TRBJ2-5; TRBD1 is a possible D gene (6 bases). This CDR3 has 14 amino acids. V was pared by 5 bases and J by 2 bases, with 12 bases between. The germline gives CDR1 SGHAT, CDR2 FQNNGV.

The chain joins TRBV24-1 to TRBJ1-5; 8 positions agree with TRBD1. The CDR3 is 14 residues long. Germline V gene sequence: CDR1 KGHDR, CDR2 SFDVKD. Unmatched junction bases numbered 5, after V lost 8 bases and J lost 3 bases. The DNA of the CDR3 is TGTGCCACCATGGGACAGGCGTTCAATCAGCCCCAGCATTTT. It yields the protein CATMGQAFNQPQHF.

The chain links TRBV6-5 to TRBJ2-1; D perhaps matches TRBD1 (7 bases). The V end lost 7 bases, the J end lost 9 bases, and 19 bases lay between the germline ends. There are 14 residues in the CDR3. Germline lookup yields CDR1 MNHEY and CDR2 SVGAGI. As DNA, the CDR3 is TGTGCCAGCAATAAACCAGGGGGGCGGGGTGAGCAGTTCTTC. Residues: CASNKPGGRGEQFF.

The chain is built from TRBV4-2 and TRBJ1-4, with TRBD1 identical over 7 bases. This CDR3 spans 16 amino acids. After removal of 1 base from V and 8 bases from J, the junction contained 10 bases not matched to a gene. Germline CDR1 and CDR2: LGHNA and YNFKEQ. CDR3 bases: TGTGCCAGCAGCCAAGGCCCAGAGACAGGGAGGGAAAAACTGTTTTTT. This gives the protein CASSQGPETGREKLFF.

This clone has more than one count but fewer than ten. The rearrangement uses TRBV4-3 and TRBJ1-5; D is ambiguous. The CDR3 extends over 15 amino acids. Germline assignment: CDR1 LGHNA and CDR2 YSLEER. Trimming cost V 0 bases and J 4 bases, with 10 bases left between them. The CDR3 nucleotides are TGCGCCAGCAGCCAAGACGGGCGGGAAAATCAGCCCCAGCATTTT. This encodes CASSQDGRENQPQHF.